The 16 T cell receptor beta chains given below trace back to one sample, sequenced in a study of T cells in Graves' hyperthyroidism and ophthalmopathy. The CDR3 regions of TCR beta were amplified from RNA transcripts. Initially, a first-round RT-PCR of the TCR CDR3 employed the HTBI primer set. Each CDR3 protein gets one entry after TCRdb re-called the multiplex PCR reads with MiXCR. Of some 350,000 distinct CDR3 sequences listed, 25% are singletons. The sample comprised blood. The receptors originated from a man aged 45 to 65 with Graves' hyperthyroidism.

For the CDR3, the DNA is TGCAGCGTTGTTCAGCCGGGTGGGTATGGCTACACCTTC. Its protein is CSVVQPGGYGYTF. J is TRBJ1-2 and V is TRBV29-1; D unclear. The CDR3 totals 13 residues. V was shortened by 4 bases and J by 5 bases, with 14 bases between the two germline ends. The V gene's germline CDR1 is SQVTM and CDR2 ANQGSEA.

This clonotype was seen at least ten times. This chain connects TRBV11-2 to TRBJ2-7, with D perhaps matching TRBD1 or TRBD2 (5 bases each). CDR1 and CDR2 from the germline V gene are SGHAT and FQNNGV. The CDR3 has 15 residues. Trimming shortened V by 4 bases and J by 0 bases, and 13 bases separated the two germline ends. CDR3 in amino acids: CASSSAFGGSYEQYF. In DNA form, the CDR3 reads TGTGCCAGCAGCTCAGCGTTTGGGGGCTCCTACGAGCAGTACTTC.

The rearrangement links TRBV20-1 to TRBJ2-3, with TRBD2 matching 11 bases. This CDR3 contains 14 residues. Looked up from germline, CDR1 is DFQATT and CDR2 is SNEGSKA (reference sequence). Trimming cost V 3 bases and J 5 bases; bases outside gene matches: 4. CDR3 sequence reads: CSARLAGGVDTQYF. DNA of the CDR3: TGCAGTGCTAGGCTAGCGGGAGGAGTAGATACGCAGTATTTT.

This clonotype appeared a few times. CDR3 DNA: TGCGCCAGCAGCTTGACCGGGAGTGGATACAATGAGCAGTTCTTC. Its translation is CASSLTGSGYNEQFF. The V call is TRBV5-1, the J call TRBJ2-1; D possibly corresponds to TRBD2 (6 bases). The V gene's germline CDR1 is SGHRS and CDR2 YFSETQ. V was pared by 1 base and J by 4 bases, with 12 bases between. This CDR3 region has 15 residues.

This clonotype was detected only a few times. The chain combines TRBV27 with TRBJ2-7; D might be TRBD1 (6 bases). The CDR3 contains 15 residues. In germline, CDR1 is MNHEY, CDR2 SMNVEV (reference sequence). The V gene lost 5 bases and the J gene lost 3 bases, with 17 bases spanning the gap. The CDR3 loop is CASSLTGHHIYEQYF. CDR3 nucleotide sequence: TGTGCCAGCAGTCTGACGGGACACCACATCTACGAGCAGTACTTC.

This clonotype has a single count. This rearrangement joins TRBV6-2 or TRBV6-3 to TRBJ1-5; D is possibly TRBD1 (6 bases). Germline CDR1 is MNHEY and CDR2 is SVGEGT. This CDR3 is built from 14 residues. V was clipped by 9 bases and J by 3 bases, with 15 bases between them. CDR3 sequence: CASQLRDNNQPQHF. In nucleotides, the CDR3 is TGTGCCAGTCAGCTCCGGGACAACAATCAGCCCCAGCATTTT.

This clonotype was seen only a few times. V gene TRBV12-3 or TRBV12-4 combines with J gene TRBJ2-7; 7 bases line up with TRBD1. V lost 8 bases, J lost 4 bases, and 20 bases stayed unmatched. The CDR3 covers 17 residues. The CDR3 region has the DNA TGTGCCAGCCTAGACGAGGGGGCCTCAAAGGGGAAGTACGAGCAGTACTTC. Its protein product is CASLDEGASKGKYEQYF.

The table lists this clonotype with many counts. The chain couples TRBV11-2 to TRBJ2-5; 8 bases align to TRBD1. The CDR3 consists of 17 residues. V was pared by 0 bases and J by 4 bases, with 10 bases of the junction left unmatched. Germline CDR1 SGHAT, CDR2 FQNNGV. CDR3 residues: CASSLEPGRGRAETQYF. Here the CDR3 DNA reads TGTGCCAGCAGCTTAGAACCCGGCAGGGGGCGAGCAGAGACCCAGTACTTC.

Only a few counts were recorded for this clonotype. The CDR3 here is CASSPFASRDHGYTF. The CDR3 region has the DNA TGTGCCAGCAGCCCCTTCGCGTCCAGGGATCATGGCTACACCTTC. The rearrangement links TRBV11-3 to TRBJ1-2, with a tentative D call TRBD1 (5 bases). This CDR3 region has 15 residues. V gave up 5 bases and J gave up 6 bases, with 19 bases separating them. Germline V gene sequence: CDR1 SGHNT, CDR2 YENEEA.

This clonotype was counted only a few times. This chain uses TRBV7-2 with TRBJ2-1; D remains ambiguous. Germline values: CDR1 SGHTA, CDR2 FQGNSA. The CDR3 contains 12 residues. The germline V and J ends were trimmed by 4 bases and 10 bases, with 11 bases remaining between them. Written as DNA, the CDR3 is TGTGCCAGCAGCTCCACCCCGAGGGAGCAGTTCTTC. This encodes CASSSTPREQFF.

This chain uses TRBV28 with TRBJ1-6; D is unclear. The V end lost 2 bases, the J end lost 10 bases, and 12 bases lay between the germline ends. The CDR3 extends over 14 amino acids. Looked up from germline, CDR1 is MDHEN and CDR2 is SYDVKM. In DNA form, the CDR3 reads TGTGCCAGCAGTTTAGTCTTTGTGGAATCACCCCTCCACTTT. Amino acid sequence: CASSLVFVESPLHF.

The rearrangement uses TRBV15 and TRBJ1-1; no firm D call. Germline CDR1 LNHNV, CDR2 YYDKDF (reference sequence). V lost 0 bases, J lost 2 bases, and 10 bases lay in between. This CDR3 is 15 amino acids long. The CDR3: CATSRDFSPNTEAFF. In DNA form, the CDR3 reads TGTGCCACCAGCAGAGATTTTTCTCCTAACACTGAAGCTTTCTTT.

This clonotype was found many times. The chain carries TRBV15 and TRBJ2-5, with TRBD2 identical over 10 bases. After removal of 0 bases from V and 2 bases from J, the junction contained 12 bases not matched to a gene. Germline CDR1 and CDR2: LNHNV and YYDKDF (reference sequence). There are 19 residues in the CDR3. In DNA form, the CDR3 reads TGTGCCACCAGCAGAGATAAGGGCACTGCGACTAGCGGGCAAGAGACCCAGTACTTC. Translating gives CATSRDKGTATSGQETQYF.

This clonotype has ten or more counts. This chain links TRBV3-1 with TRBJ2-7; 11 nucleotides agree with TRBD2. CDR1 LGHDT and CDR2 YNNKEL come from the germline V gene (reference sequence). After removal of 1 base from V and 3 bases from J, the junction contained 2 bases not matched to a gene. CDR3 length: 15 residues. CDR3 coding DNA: TGTGCCAGCAGCCAAGGACTAGCGGGAATCTACGAGCAGTACTTC. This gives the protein CASSQGLAGIYEQYF.

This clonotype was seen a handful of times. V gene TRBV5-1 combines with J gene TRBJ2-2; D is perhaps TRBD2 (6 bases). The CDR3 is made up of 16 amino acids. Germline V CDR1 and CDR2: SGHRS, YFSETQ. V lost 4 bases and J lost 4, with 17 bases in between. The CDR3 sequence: CASSPGAGRRTGELFF. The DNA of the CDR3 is TGCGCCAGCAGCCCTGGAGCGGGTCGGCGCACCGGGGAGCTGTTTTTT. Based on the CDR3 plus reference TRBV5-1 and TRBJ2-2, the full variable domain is KAGVTQTPRYLIKTRGQQVTLSCSPISGHRSVSWYQQTPGQGLQFLFEYFSETQRNKGNFPGRFSGRQFSNSRSEMNVSTLELGDSALYLCASSPGAGRRTGELFFGEGSRLTVL.

The CDR3 is CASSTRDTVKQYF. The CDR3 DNA reads as TGTGCCAGTAGTACCCGGGACACCGTCAAGCAGTACTTC. The genes are TRBV19 and TRBJ2-7; maybe TRBD1 (6 bases). Germline loops: CDR1 LNHDA, CDR2 SQIVND (reference sequence). V lost 4 bases to trimming and J lost 8 bases, with 15 bases between them. The CDR3 is 13 residues long.